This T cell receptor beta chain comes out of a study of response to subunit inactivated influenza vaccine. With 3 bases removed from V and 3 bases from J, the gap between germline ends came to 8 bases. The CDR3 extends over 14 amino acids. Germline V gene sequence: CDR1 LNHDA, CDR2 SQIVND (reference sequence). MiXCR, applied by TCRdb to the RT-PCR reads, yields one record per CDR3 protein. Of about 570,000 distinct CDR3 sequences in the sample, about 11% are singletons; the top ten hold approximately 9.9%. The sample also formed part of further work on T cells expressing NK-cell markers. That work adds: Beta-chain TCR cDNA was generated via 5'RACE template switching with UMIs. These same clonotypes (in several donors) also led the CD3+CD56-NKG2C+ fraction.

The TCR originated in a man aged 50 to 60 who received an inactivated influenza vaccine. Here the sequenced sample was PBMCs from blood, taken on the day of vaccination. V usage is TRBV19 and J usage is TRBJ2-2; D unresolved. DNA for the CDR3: TGTGCCAGTAGTATGGGCGGATACACCGGGGAGCTGTTTTTT. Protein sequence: CASSMGGYTGELFF.